The 8 T cell receptor beta chains below were found in one sample sequenced in a study of Ad26.COV2.S vaccination and SARS-CoV-2 variants. Produced via immunoSEQ multiplex PCR; TCRdb's table is partial and in-frame only. The sample has some 340,000 clones, over 80% seen once. Treatment defined: 15 to 20 received Ad26.COV2.S at low or high dose, single or two shots; about 5 received placebo; per-sample allocation not given. The samples were gathered on day 63 after the first injection of vaccine or placebo. Sequencing used peripheral blood, obtained in a trial of Ad26.COV2.S vaccine versus placebo. The receptors were sampled from a person between 18 and 65 years old who received the Ad26.COV2.S COVID-19 vaccine or a placebo.

J is TRBJ2-5 and V is TRBV4-1; TRBD2 matches 13 bases. With V trimmed by 4 bases and J by 5 bases, 4 bases remained unmatched. Per germline, CDR1 MGHRA and CDR2 YSYEKL. CDR3 length: 15 residues. CDR3 protein: CASSPGTSGVETQYF. The CDR3 coding sequence is TGCGCCAGCAGCCCCGGGACTAGCGGGGTTGAGACCCAGTACTTC.

This chain links TRBV7-9 with TRBJ1-2, with D maybe TRBD1 (5 bases). Trimming shortened V by 1 base and J by 0 bases, and 15 bases separated the two germline ends. Germline V gives CDR1 SEHNR, CDR2 FQNEAQ (reference sequence). The CDR3 consists of 17 residues. CDR3 sequence reads: CASSLGDSISTNYGYTF. The CDR3 region has the DNA TGTGCCAGCAGCTTAGGAGACAGTATATCGACTAACTATGGCTACACCTTC. The full variable domain, with the rest looked up from reference TRBV7-9 and TRBJ1-2, is DTGVSQNPRHKITKRGQNVTFRCDPISEHNRLYWYRQTLGQGPEFLTYFQNEAQLEKSRLLSDRFSAERPKGSFSTLEIQRTEQGDSAMYLCASSLGDSISTNYGYTFGSGTRLTVV.

The chain carries TRBV2 and TRBJ1-1, with TRBD1 as a possible D gene (6 bases). Germline CDR1 and CDR2: SNHLY and FYNNEI. The CDR3 is 14 amino acids. Trimming removed 8 bases at V and 1 base at J, with 14 bases between. DNA for the CDR3: TGTGCCAGCCTGGGGGCAGGGGCGAACACTGAAGCTTTCTTT. Protein: CASLGAGANTEAFF.

The rearrangement links TRBV7-8 to TRBJ1-1; D is ambiguous. The V end was cut by 5 bases, the J end by 0 bases, with 7 bases between. The CDR3 loop spans 13 amino acids. From germline, CDR1 is SGHVS and CDR2 FQNEAQ. The CDR3 region is CASSAALNTEAFF. As DNA, the CDR3 is TGTGCCAGCAGCGCAGCTCTGAACACTGAAGCTTTCTTT.

The chain couples TRBV16 to TRBJ1-1; D possibly corresponds to TRBD1 (5 bases). V was clipped by 3 bases and J by 1 base, with 12 bases between them. The CDR3 covers 15 residues. Germline V CDR1 and CDR2: KGHSY, FQNENV. The CDR3 region has the DNA TGTGCCAGCAGCCATGGGGGTTTCGGGAACACTGAAGCTTTCTTT. It yields the protein CASSHGGFGNTEAFF.

The table lists this clone with a count of one. The J gene is TRBJ1-1, the V gene TRBV7-9, with 9 bases that match TRBD1. CDR3 length: 13 amino acids. Germline CDR1 and CDR2: SEHNR and FQNEAQ (reference sequence). The ends lost 4 bases at V and 3 bases at J; junction bases unmatched: 0. The CDR3 is CASSWTGDTEAFF. CDR3 coding DNA: TGTGCCAGCAGCTGGACAGGGGACACTGAAGCTTTCTTT.

The chain combines TRBV4-1 with TRBJ1-1; tentatively, D is TRBD1 (6 bases). The ends were cut back, 6 bases at V and 8 bases at J, with 19 bases in the middle. This CDR3 is built from 14 residues. Per germline, CDR1 MGHRA and CDR2 YSYEKL. CDR3 bases: TGCGCCAGCAGTCCGCCGGGACAATATGGAGAAGCTTTCTTT. This gives the protein CASSPPGQYGEAFF.

CDR3 in DNA: TGTGCCAGCAGCTCGGGATCACGGGGGGCTGAAGCTTTCTTT. Translation: CASSSGSRGAEAFF. The genes are TRBV5-8 and TRBJ1-1, with a weak D call TRBD1 (5 bases). The CDR3 contains 14 residues. Trimming stripped 3 bases from V and 6 bases from J, with 15 bases between. Germline V gene data show CDR1 as SGHTS and CDR2 as YDEGEE.